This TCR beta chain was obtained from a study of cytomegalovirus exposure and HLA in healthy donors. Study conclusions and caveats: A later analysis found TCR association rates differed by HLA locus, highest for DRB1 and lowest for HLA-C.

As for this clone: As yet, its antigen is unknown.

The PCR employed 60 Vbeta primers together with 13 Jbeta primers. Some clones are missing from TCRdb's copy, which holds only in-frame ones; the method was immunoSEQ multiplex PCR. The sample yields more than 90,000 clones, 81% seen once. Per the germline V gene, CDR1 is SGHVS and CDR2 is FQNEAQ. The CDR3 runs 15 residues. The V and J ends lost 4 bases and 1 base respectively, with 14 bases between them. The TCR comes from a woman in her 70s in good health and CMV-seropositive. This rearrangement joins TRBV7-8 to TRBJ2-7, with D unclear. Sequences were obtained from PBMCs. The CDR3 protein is CASSYRGDTSYEQYF. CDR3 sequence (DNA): TGTGCCAGCAGCTATCGAGGAGATACTTCCTACGAGCAGTACTTC. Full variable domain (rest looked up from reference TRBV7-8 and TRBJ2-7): GAGVSQSPRYKVAKRGQDVALRCDPISGHVSLFWYQQALGQGPEFLTYFQNEAQLDKSGLPSDRFFAERPEGSVSTLKIQRTQQEDSAVYLCASSYRGDTSYEQYFGPGTRLTVT.